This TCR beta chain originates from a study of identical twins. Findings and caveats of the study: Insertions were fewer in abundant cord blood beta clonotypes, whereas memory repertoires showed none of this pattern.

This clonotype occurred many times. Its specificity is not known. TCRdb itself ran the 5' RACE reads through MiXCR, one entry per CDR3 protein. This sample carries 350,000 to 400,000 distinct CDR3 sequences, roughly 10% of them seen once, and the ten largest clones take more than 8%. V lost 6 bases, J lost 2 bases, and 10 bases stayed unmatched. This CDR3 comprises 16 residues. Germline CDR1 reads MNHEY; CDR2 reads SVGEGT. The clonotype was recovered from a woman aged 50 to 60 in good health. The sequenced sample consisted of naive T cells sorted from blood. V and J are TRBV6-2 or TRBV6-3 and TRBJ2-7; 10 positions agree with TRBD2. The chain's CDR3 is CASSRPRTSGTYEQYF. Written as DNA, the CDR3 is TGTGCCAGCAGCCGACCCAGGACTAGCGGTACCTACGAGCAGTACTTC.